A selection of T cell receptor beta chains follows, all from one sample in a study of blood T cell repertoires in COVID-19. Sequenced by immunoSEQ multiplex PCR; TCRdb stores in-frame clones only, minus some. The sample lists roughly 39,000 clones, over 90% seen once, with 5% to 6% in the top ten. The sample taken for sequencing was peripheral blood. These TCRs come from a human donor in a cohort sampled during active COVID-19. CDR3s include the opening cysteine and the closing phenylalanine or tryptophan.

TRBV2	TRBJ2-3	CASKWRFPSPISSTDTQYF
TRBV29-1	TRBJ2-2	CSVRGTGRTGELFF
TRBV11-3	TRBJ2-2	CASSLARSSDTGELFF
TRBV7-9	TRBJ1-4	CASSLESGTNEKLFF
TRBV2	TRBJ2-3	CASSFSGTSGTDTQYF
TRBV6-5	TRBJ1-1	CASRTGGGTEAFF
TRBV29-1	TRBJ2-7	CSGLSSSYEQYF
TRBV2	TRBJ2-2	CASRGAGELFF
TRBV11-2	TRBJ2-5	CASSLVAYETQYF
TRBV5-1	TRBJ2-5	CASTLGGTEETQYF
TRBV6-5	TRBJ1-2	CASSTDRALYPFFF
TRBV3-1/TRBV3-2	TRBJ1-1	CASSQGLEAFF
TRBV5-1	TRBJ2-1	CASSLGQGFDNEQFF
TRBV5-1	TRBJ1-3	CASTWTGAGGNTIYF
TRBV5-1	TRBJ1-4	CASSWDSSEKLFF
TRBV5-6	TRBJ1-1	CASSFWGGTEAFF
TRBV5-4	TRBJ1-2	CASSLASVQGLVYGYTF
TRBV30	TRBJ2-2	CAWSTKRHTGELFF
TRBV24-1	TRBJ2-1	CATSDSAAGGWSYNEQFF
TRBV6-1	TRBJ2-7	CASSEEGTGAYEQYF
TRBV6-5	TRBJ2-1	CASSYNLLTFF
TRBV4-2	TRBJ2-7	CASSQDLSGGIYEQYF
TRBV14	TRBJ1-2	CASSQVGQGMSGYTF
TRBV18	TRBJ1-2	CASSPTGYGYTF
TRBV23-1	TRBJ1-6	CASSRGPGQISYNSPLHF
TRBV7-9	TRBJ1-6	CASSLEGYNSPLHF
TRBV6-7	TRBJ2-7	CASSCLGHEQYF
TRBV15	TRBJ2-7	CATSGYSVPGLAGYSYEQYF
TRBV12-3/TRBV12-4	TRBJ2-3	CASSRRGADTQYF
TRBV7-2	TRBJ2-1	CASSLSAGVGEQFF
TRBV3-1/TRBV3-2	TRBJ1-1	CASSQDGYRGVVEAFF
TRBV4-3	TRBJ2-3	CASSQEGSSPLSDTQYF
TRBV7-2	TRBJ1-2	CASSLESLVIGGYTF
TRBV6-6	TRBJ2-1	CASSYSPDRVNEQFF
TRBV5-1	TRBJ2-2	CASSGDTGSGELFF
TRBV5-4	TRBJ1-4	CASSFGQGALGKLFF